The 20 T cell receptor beta chains reported below all come from one sample, sequenced in a study of T cell changes during pregnancy in multiple sclerosis. Measured with immunoSEQ multiplex PCR; TCRdb has only the in-frame clones, and not every one. The sample has more than 70,000 clones; 92% are singletons. The starting material was peripheral blood, obtained before pregnancy. The receptors were sampled from a female donor with multiple sclerosis, enrolled in a pregnancy study.

The chain has TRBV4-3 and TRBJ2-7; D perhaps matches TRBD1 (6 bases). Germline V gives CDR1 LGHNA, CDR2 YSLEER. The CDR3 has 16 residues. Trimming cost V 0 bases and J 3 bases, with 15 bases left between them. The CDR3 loop reads CASSQERGGGIYEQYF. The CDR3 coding sequence is TGCGCCAGCAGCCAAGAAAGAGGGGGTGGAATCTACGAGCAGTACTTC.

The gene calls are TRBV2 and TRBJ1-2; 11 bases fit TRBD1. Losses at the gene ends were 3 bases for V and 7 bases for J; bases not matched to a gene: 1. The CDR3 is made up of 13 amino acids. The germline gives CDR1 SNHLY, CDR2 FYNNEI. CDR3 nucleotide sequence: TGTGCCAGCAGTGATGGGACAGGGGGTGGCTACACCTTC. Its protein product is CASSDGTGGGYTF.

This chain connects TRBV19 to TRBJ1-2; the match to TRBD1 covers 7 bases. CDR1 is LNHDA and CDR2 is SQIVND in the germline V gene (reference sequence). V shed 8 bases, J shed 0 bases, and the junction held 6 bases outside the gene matches. CDR3 length: 14 residues. The CDR3 is CASQQGTANYGYTF. CDR3 nucleotides: TGTGCCAGTCAACAGGGGACTGCTAACTATGGCTACACCTTC.

This clone came up once. The rearrangement links TRBV5-6 to TRBJ1-1; D is uncertain. CDR1 SGHDT and CDR2 YYEEEE come from the germline V gene. V was trimmed by 0 bases and J by 7 bases, leaving 10 bases between them. The CDR3 length is 13 residues. The CDR3 spells CASSLANPGEAFF. Written as DNA, the CDR3 is TGTGCCAGCAGCTTGGCCAATCCGGGTGAAGCTTTCTTT.

This clone was picked up one time. The genes are TRBV2 and TRBJ2-5, with 7 bases identical to TRBD1. This CDR3 has 15 residues. V was clipped by 7 bases and J by 3 bases; unmatched bases: 11. CDR1 and CDR2 (germline): SNHLY, FYNNEI. Written as DNA, the CDR3 is TGTGCCAGCACATCCCCGCCGACAGGGAAAGAGACCCAGTACTTC. This gives the protein CASTSPPTGKETQYF.

The J gene is TRBJ1-5, the V gene TRBV5-4, with D possibly matching TRBD1 (5 bases). Trimming took off 4 bases at V and 7 bases at J, with 12 bases between the two ends. Germline assignment: CDR1 SGHNT and CDR2 YYREEE (reference sequence). This CDR3 has 13 amino acids. The CDR3 here is CASSPERGQPQHF. The CDR3 DNA sequence: TGTGCCAGCAGCCCCGAAAGGGGCCAGCCCCAGCATTTT.

The rearrangement links TRBV7-9 to TRBJ2-3, with TRBD2 matching over 8 bases. The germline V gene has CDR1 SEHNR and CDR2 FQNEAQ (reference sequence). Losses at the gene ends were 6 bases for V and 2 bases for J; bases not matched to a gene: 7. The CDR3 sequence is 15 residues long. For the CDR3, the DNA is TGTGCCAGCAGGCCAACTAGCGGCTACACAGATACGCAGTATTTT. This translates into CASRPTSGYTDTQYF. The full variable domain, completed using reference TRBV7-9 and TRBJ2-3, is DTGVSQNPRHKITKRGQNVTFRCDPISEHNRLYWYRQTLGQGPEFLTYFQNEAQLEKSRLLSDRFSAERPKGSFSTLEIQRTEQGDSAMYLCASRPTSGYTDTQYFGPGTRLTVL.

The rearrangement uses TRBV11-3 and TRBJ1-1, with D perhaps TRBD1 (6 bases). The ends were cut back, 5 bases at V and 1 base at J, with 11 bases in the middle. The CDR3 length is 14 residues. The V gene's germline CDR1 is SGHNT and CDR2 YENEEA. In nucleotides, the CDR3 is TGTGCCAGCAGCAACCGGGACAAGAACACTGAAGCTTTCTTT. This gives the protein CASSNRDKNTEAFF.

This clone was observed a single time. CDR3 residues: CASSLLRHFPDEQFF. The CDR3 bases are TGTGCCAGCAGCTTGTTGCGTCACTTTCCCGATGAGCAGTTCTTC. The chain joins TRBV5-4 to TRBJ2-1; D uncertain. CDR1 is SGHNT, CDR2 YYREEE, per germline (reference sequence). The CDR3 loop spans 15 amino acids. V gave up 1 base and J gave up 8 bases, with 16 bases separating them.

This clone was counted once. This chain's CDR3 is CASRNSGTGSYEQYF. In DNA form, the CDR3 reads TGTGCCAGCAGAAATTCCGGGACAGGGTCCTACGAGCAGTACTTC. The V call is TRBV11-2, the J call TRBJ2-7; 9 bases fit TRBD1. The CDR3 totals 15 residues. Trimming took 6 bases from V and 1 from J; bases not matched to a gene: 7. CDR1 and CDR2 (germline): SGHAT, FQNNGV.

This chain joins TRBV16 and TRBJ1-2; no reliable D call. The CDR3 runs 13 residues. V shed 4 bases and J shed 9 bases, with 15 bases lying between them. From germline, CDR1 is KGHSY and CDR2 FQNENV. CDR3 in amino acids: CASSLSRGISYTF. The DNA for the CDR3 is TGTGCCAGCAGCCTCTCGAGAGGGATTAGCTACACCTTC. The full variable domain, completed using reference TRBV16 and TRBJ1-2, is GEEVAQTPKHLVRGEGQKAKLYCAPIKGHSYVFWYQQVLKNEFKFLISFQNENVFDETGMPKERFSAKCLPNSPCSLEIQATKLEDSAVYFCASSLSRGISYTFGSGTRLTVV.

The genes are TRBV4-2 and TRBJ2-7, with TRBD1 as a possible D gene (6 bases). The CDR3 consists of 15 residues. Germline values: CDR1 LGHNA, CDR2 YNFKEQ. The V end lost 0 bases, the J end lost 0 bases, and 9 bases lay between the germline ends. CDR3 in DNA: TGTGCCAGCAGCCAAGATGGGGGCGGCTCCTACGAGCAGTACTTC. Its translation is CASSQDGGGSYEQYF.

This chain links TRBV10-2 with TRBJ1-1; TRBD1 matches at 8 bases. This CDR3 is 13 amino acids long. The germline V gene encodes CDR1 WSHSY and CDR2 SAAADI. V dropped 4 bases and J dropped 4; count of bases not matched to a gene: 2. CDR3 loop: CASSVTGGTEAFF. DNA for the CDR3: TGCGCCAGCAGTGTTACAGGGGGCACTGAAGCTTTCTTT.

The genes are TRBV28 and TRBJ1-1; 11 bases are shared with TRBD1. The CDR3 spans 16 residues. Germline CDR1 and CDR2: MDHEN and SYDVKM. V was pared by 3 bases and J by 2 bases, with 5 bases of the junction left unmatched. The CDR3 sequence: CASSFPGTGGNTEAFF. CDR3 coding DNA: TGTGCCAGCAGTTTCCCGGGGACAGGGGGTAACACTGAAGCTTTCTTT.

The chain has TRBV21-1 and TRBJ1-5; the table's D call of TRBD1 was not tested on the DNA. TRBV21-1 is marked as a pseudogene. This CDR3 is 15 amino acids long. DNA for the CDR3: TGTGCCAGCAGCGGTACGACAGTTAGCAATCAGCCCCAGCATTTT. Translation: CASSGTTVSNQPQHF.

The CDR3 is CASSGGRGSDTQYF. The CDR3 DNA sequence: TGTGCCAGCAGCGGGGGCAGGGGATCAGATACGCAGTATTTT. The J gene is TRBJ2-3, the V gene TRBV7-9; D is perhaps TRBD1 (6 bases). Germline V gene lookup returns CDR1 SEHNR and CDR2 FQNEAQ (reference sequence). This CDR3 has 14 residues. Trimming cost V 5 bases and J 4 bases, with 13 bases left between them. Full variable domain (remainder filled in from reference TRBV7-9 and TRBJ2-3): DTGVSQNPRHKITKRGQNVTFRCDPISEHNRLYWYRQTLGQGPEFLTYFQNEAQLEKSRLLSDRFSAERPKGSFSTLEIQRTEQGDSAMYLCASSGGRGSDTQYFGPGTRLTVL.

This sequence joins TRBV5-1 and TRBJ2-7; possible D gene TRBD1, 8 bases. V gave up 4 bases and J gave up 2 bases, with 16 bases separating them. Germline assignment: CDR1 SGHRS and CDR2 YFSETQ. This CDR3 spans 15 amino acids. The DNA for the CDR3 is TGCGCCAGCAGCCTCGGGAGGACAGGGCCCTACGAGCAGTACTTC. The encoded protein is CASSLGRTGPYEQYF.

This chain connects TRBV19 to TRBJ2-2, with D maybe TRBD1 (6 bases). The CDR3 sequence is 15 residues long. Trimming removed 2 bases from V and 5 bases from J, with 12 bases in between. Germline V CDR1 and CDR2: LNHDA, SQIVND (reference sequence). The CDR3 DNA follows: TGTGCCAGTAGTATAACAGGGCTAGGGACCGGGGAGCTGTTTTTT. Encoded protein: CASSITGLGTGELFF.

This chain connects TRBV30 to TRBJ1-5; D perhaps matches TRBD1 (6 bases). The CDR3 covers 13 residues. Germline CDR1 reads GTSNPN; CDR2 reads SVGIG (reference sequence). With 2 bases removed from V and 4 bases from J, the gap between germline ends came to 9 bases. The chain's CDR3 is CAWSQGTNQPQHF. The CDR3 nucleotides are TGTGCCTGGAGTCAGGGGACGAATCAGCCCCAGCATTTT.

The chain couples TRBV5-4 to TRBJ2-1; 9 nucleotides align to TRBD2. Germline CDR1 and CDR2: SGHNT and YYREEE (reference sequence). This CDR3 spans 15 amino acids. The V and J ends lost 4 bases and 15 bases, in that order; junction bases with no gene match: 17. CDR3 sequence (DNA): TGTGCCAGCAGCCGGGGGAGTAGCGGGAGTAATAGTCCGTTCTTC. Translating it yields CASSRGSSGSNSPFF.